One and the same sample provided the 9 T cell receptor beta chains below, sequenced in a study of T cells in tuberculosis. Produced via immunoSEQ multiplex PCR; TCRdb's table is partial and in-frame only. The table shows tens of thousands of clones, with about 93% occurring only once. The specimen sequenced was PBMCs. The receptors derive from a donor between 5 and 29 years old with latent tuberculosis or without tuberculosis infection.

CDR3 region: CASRGKQGPNTGELFF. The CDR3 DNA reads as TGTGCCAGTAGAGGTAAACAGGGACCGAACACCGGGGAGCTGTTTTTT. The chain recombines TRBV19 with TRBJ2-2; a weak D match, TRBD1 (6 bases). V was clipped by 6 bases and J by 0 bases, with 14 bases between them. Per germline, CDR1 LNHDA and CDR2 SQIVND (reference sequence). The CDR3 contains 16 residues.

This chain connects TRBV2 to TRBJ1-5; no clear D. Germline V CDR1 and CDR2: SNHLY, FYNNEI. The CDR3 spans 14 residues. Trimming shortened V by 4 bases and J by 0 bases, and 7 bases separated the two germline ends. The CDR3 bases are TGTGCCAGCAGTGTCACGGTTAGCAATCAGCCCCAGCATTTT. It is translated as CASSVTVSNQPQHF.

J is TRBJ1-4 and V is TRBV7-9; D is uncertain. V was shortened by 1 base and J by 0 bases, with 9 bases between the two germline ends. CDR3 length: 16 amino acids. Per germline, CDR1 SEHNR and CDR2 FQNEAQ (reference sequence). CDR3 amino acids: CASSLVGGATNEKLFF. The DNA for the CDR3 is TGTGCCAGCAGCTTAGTTGGCGGGGCAACTAATGAAAAACTGTTTTTT. Together with reference TRBV7-9 and TRBJ1-4, the CDR3 gives the full variable domain: DTGVSQNPRHKITKRGQNVTFRCDPISEHNRLYWYRQTLGQGPEFLTYFQNEAQLEKSRLLSDRFSAERPKGSFSTLEIQRTEQGDSAMYLCASSLVGGATNEKLFFGSGTQLSVL.

The rearrangement joins TRBV5-5 to TRBJ1-2, with 9 bases that match TRBD1. J gave up 0 bases and V 2 bases, and 5 bases lay outside the gene matches. The CDR3 is 16 residues long. CDR1 SGHKS and CDR2 YYEKEE come from the germline V gene (reference sequence). The CDR3 reads CASSLDTGGANYGYTF. As DNA, the CDR3 is TGTGCCAGCAGCTTAGATACAGGGGGCGCTAACTATGGCTACACCTTC.

This clone was counted only a few times. The V call is TRBV7-2, the J call TRBJ1-5; D remains unclear. Trimming took off 1 base at V and 0 bases at J, with 7 bases between the two ends. Germline values: CDR1 SGHTA, CDR2 FQGNSA. The CDR3 consists of 15 residues. The CDR3 nucleotides read TGTGCCAGCAGCTTAGAAGCGGTTAGCAATCAGCCCCAGCATTTT. Translating gives CASSLEAVSNQPQHF.

This chain uses TRBV5-4 with TRBJ1-6; D remains ambiguous. The CDR3 is 15 amino acids. In germline, CDR1 is SGHNT, CDR2 YYREEE (reference sequence). V lost 1 base, J lost 5 bases, and 10 bases lay in between. The CDR3 nucleotides read TGTGCCAGCAGCTTGCCCGGAGAAAATAATTCACCCCTCCACTTT. The encoded protein is CASSLPGENNSPLHF.

J is TRBJ2-7 and V is TRBV29-1; possible D gene TRBD1, 5 bases. Germline CDR1 reads SQVTM; CDR2 reads ANQGSEA. V was cut by 1 base and J by 0 bases, with 10 bases left in between. This CDR3 comprises 14 residues. Here the CDR3 DNA reads TGCAGCGTTGAAGGGACATCAACCTCCTACGAGCAGTACTTC. This codes for CSVEGTSTSYEQYF.

The J gene is TRBJ2-1, the V gene TRBV5-1; 12 bases are a match to TRBD2. Germline CDR1 and CDR2: SGHRS and YFSETQ. Trimming took 5 bases from V and 7 from J; bases not matched to a gene: 7. The CDR3 length is 15 residues. In DNA form, the CDR3 reads TGCGCCAGCAGTGAGACTAGCGGGGGCTTAAATGAGCAGTTCTTC. Translated: CASSETSGGLNEQFF.

Written as DNA, the CDR3 is TGTGCCAGCAGCCGGTACGGGACAGGGTATTACGAGCAGTACTTC. This translates into CASSRYGTGYYEQYF. V usage is TRBV7-3 and J usage is TRBJ2-7, with 9 bases that match TRBD1. Trimming at V came to 5 bases and at J to 4 bases, leaving 9 bases not matched to a gene. The germline V gene has CDR1 SGHTA and CDR2 FQGTGA. CDR3 length: 15 residues.